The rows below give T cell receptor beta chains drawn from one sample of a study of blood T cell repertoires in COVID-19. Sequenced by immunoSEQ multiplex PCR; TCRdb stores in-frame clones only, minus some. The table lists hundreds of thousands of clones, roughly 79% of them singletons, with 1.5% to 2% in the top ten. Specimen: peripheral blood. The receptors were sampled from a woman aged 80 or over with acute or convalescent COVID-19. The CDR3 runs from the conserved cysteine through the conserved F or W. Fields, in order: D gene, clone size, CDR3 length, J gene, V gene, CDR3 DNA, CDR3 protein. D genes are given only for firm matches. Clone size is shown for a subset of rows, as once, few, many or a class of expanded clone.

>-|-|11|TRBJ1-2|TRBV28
TGTGCCAGCAGTCCCCGGAGCGGCTACACCTTC
CASSPRSGYTF
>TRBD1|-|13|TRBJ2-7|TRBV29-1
TGCAGCGCCAACGGACAGGGGGCCTACGAGCAGTACTTC
CSANGQGAYEQYF
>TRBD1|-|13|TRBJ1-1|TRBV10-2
TGCGCCAGCAGGGGGACAGGGCCCACTGAAGCTTTCTTT
CASRGTGPTEAFF
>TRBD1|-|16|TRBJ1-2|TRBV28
TGTGCCAGCAGTTTTCCCACCCGGGACAGAATCTATGGCTACACCTTC
CASSFPTRDRIYGYTF
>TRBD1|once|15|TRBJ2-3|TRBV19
TGTGCCAGTAGGACCGGGACAGGGCTCACAGATACGCAGTATTTT
CASRTGTGLTDTQYF
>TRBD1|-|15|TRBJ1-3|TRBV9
TGTGCCAGCAGCGTAATCTCAGGGGGTAGGAACACCATATATTTT
CASSVISGGRNTIYF
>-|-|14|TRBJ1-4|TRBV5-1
TGCGCCAGCAGCTCCGGGTCCCCTAATGAAAAACTGTTTTTT
CASSSGSPNEKLFF
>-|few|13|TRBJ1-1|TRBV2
TGTGCCAGCAGTGCCACCAGGGTGACTGAAGCTTTCTTT
CASSATRVTEAFF
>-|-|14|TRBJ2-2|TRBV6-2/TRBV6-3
TGTGCCAGCAGTGGCGGGACCTTCACCGGGGAGCTGTTTTTT
CASSGGTFTGELFF
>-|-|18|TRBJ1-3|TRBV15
TGTGCCACCAGCAGAGCAACCGCAAATCCGGGGACTGGAAACACCATATATTTT
CATSRATANPGTGNTIYF
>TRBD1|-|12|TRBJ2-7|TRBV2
TGTGCCGGATGGACAGGGAATGAATCGGGGTACTTC
CAGWTGNESGYF
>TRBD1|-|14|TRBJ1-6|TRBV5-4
TGTGCCAGCAGCACGGGACAGGCCGGGGGGCCCCTCCACTTT
CASSTGQAGGPLHF